Each of the 15 T cell receptor beta chains below was sequenced from the same sample in a study of long-term antiretroviral therapy in people with HIV. A v3.0 immunoSEQ assay was performed at survey level. The data were produced by immunoSEQ multiplex PCR, yet TCRdb's version contains in-frame clones alone and is incomplete. The table includes roughly 45,000 clones, approximately 79% detected once. The sample in question was unsorted PBMCs, obtained 0.8 years after starting antiretroviral therapy. The receptors here all came from a woman between 18 and 30 years old with HIV.

The rearrangement joins TRBV11-3 to TRBJ2-5; D remains unclear. The CDR3 is 13 residues long. Germline V gene data show CDR1 as SGHNT and CDR2 as YENEEA. Trimming took off 5 bases at V and 4 bases at J, with 11 bases between the two ends. CDR3: CASSPSRAETQYF. The CDR3 nucleotides read TGTGCCAGCAGCCCTTCTCGGGCAGAGACCCAGTACTTC.

This clone occurred once. This rearrangement joins TRBV5-1 to TRBJ2-3; a possible D gene is TRBD1 (6 bases). Germline V gives CDR1 SGHRS, CDR2 YFSETQ. The CDR3 is 15 amino acids. The ends were cut back, 1 base at V and 5 bases at J, with 14 bases in the middle. CDR3 in amino acids: CASSLPQGGVDTQYF. CDR3 in DNA: TGCGCCAGCAGCTTGCCACAGGGTGGGGTAGATACGCAGTATTTT.

The V and J genes are TRBV5-4 and TRBJ1-4; 7 positions agree with TRBD1. Germline V gene lookup returns CDR1 SGHNT and CDR2 YYREEE (reference sequence). The CDR3 spans 15 residues. Trimming removed 7 bases from V and 10 bases from J; junction bases left unmatched: 16. CDR3 nucleotide sequence: TGTGCCAGCGGCACCCGACAGGGAAGCTCGGTAAAACTGTTTTTT. Translation: CASGTRQGSSVKLFF.

The chain is built from TRBV7-2 and TRBJ2-5; D not certain. The V and J ends lost 4 bases and 2 bases respectively, with 11 bases between them. CDR1 SGHTA and CDR2 FQGNSA come from the germline V gene. The CDR3 spans 14 residues. CDR3 in amino acids: CASSYDLYQETQYF. In nucleotides, the CDR3 is TGTGCCAGCAGCTACGACTTGTATCAAGAGACCCAGTACTTC.

J is TRBJ2-1 and V is TRBV7-3, with 11 bases matching TRBD2. V shed 3 bases and J 8 bases; nucleotides not matched to a gene: 6. CDR1 is SGHTA, CDR2 FQGTGA, per germline. CDR3 length: 15 residues. CDR3 sequence: CASSFSGRGLDEQFF. The CDR3 nucleotides read TGTGCCAGCAGCTTTAGCGGGAGGGGCCTGGATGAGCAGTTCTTC.

V is TRBV19 and J is TRBJ2-1; 9 nucleotides line up with TRBD1. Trimming cost V 5 bases and J 15 bases; bases outside gene matches: 5. Looked up from germline, CDR1 is LNHDA and CDR2 is SQIVND (reference sequence). This CDR3 has 11 amino acids. Here the CDR3 reads CASSRDRVRFF. DNA for the CDR3: TGTGCCAGTAGTCGGGACAGGGTTCGGTTCTTC.

This chain uses TRBV6-5 with TRBJ1-3; D gene uncertain. V shed 4 bases and J shed 0 bases, with 10 bases lying between them. The CDR3 sequence is 15 residues long. From germline, CDR1 is MNHEY and CDR2 SVGAGI. CDR3 bases: TGTGCCAGCAGTTCCTCGTCTCACTCTGGAAACACCATATATTTT. It is translated as CASSSSSHSGNTIYF.

This clone was seen only a few times. The rearrangement links TRBV19 to TRBJ1-4; 9 nucleotides match TRBD1. Germline values: CDR1 LNHDA, CDR2 SQIVND (reference sequence). The length of the CDR3 is 12 residues. Germline trimming cut 5 bases from V and 12 bases from J; bases unmatched to any gene: 4. For the CDR3, the DNA is TGTGCCAGTAGTCATGGACAGGGGCAACTGTTTTTT. Amino acid sequence: CASSHGQGQLFF.

The J gene is TRBJ2-3, the V gene TRBV2, with 7 bases aligning to TRBD1. The ends lost 5 bases at V and 0 bases at J; junction bases unmatched: 8. The CDR3 runs 16 residues. Germline assignment: CDR1 SNHLY and CDR2 FYNNEI. The CDR3 spells CASSKDRVGSTDTQYF. Here the CDR3 DNA reads TGTGCCAGCAGTAAAGACAGGGTGGGTAGCACAGATACGCAGTATTTT. Variable domain in full (rest from reference TRBV2 and TRBJ2-3): EPEVTQTPSHQVTQMGQEVILRCVPISNHLYFYWYRQILGQKVEFLVSFYNNEISEKSEIFDDQFSVERPDGSNFTLKIRSTKLEDSAMYFCASSKDRVGSTDTQYFGPGTRLTVL.

The V gene is TRBV9, the J gene TRBJ1-2; D remains ambiguous. The length of the CDR3 is 12 residues. Germline CDR1 is SGDLS and CDR2 is YYNGEE. V lost 6 bases and J 8 bases, leaving 14 bases between the germline ends. The CDR3: CASTKDGLGYTF. DNA of the CDR3: TGTGCCAGCACCAAGGATGGGCTGGGCTACACCTTC.

The chain links TRBV11-2 to TRBJ2-1; D is uncertain. Trimming cost V 7 bases and J 8 bases, with 18 bases left between them. The CDR3 is 14 amino acids. CDR1 is SGHAT and CDR2 is FQNNGV in the germline V gene. This CDR3 is CASNLMVGRDEQFF. For the CDR3, the DNA is TGTGCCAGCAACCTTATGGTCGGGCGCGATGAGCAGTTCTTC. Variable domain in full (rest from reference TRBV11-2 and TRBJ2-1): EAGVAQSPRYKIIEKRQSVAFWCNPISGHATLYWYQQILGQGPKLLIQFQNNGVVDDSQLPKDRFSAERLKGVDSTLKIQPAKLEDSAVYLCASNLMVGRDEQFFGPGTRLTVL.

The chain couples TRBV5-1 to TRBJ2-3, with 9 bases lining up with TRBD2. J was trimmed by 6 bases and V by 3 bases; bases with no gene match: 11. CDR1 is SGHRS, CDR2 YFSETQ, per germline. This CDR3 region has 16 residues. CDR3 coding DNA: TGCGCCAGCAGCTCTCTACTAGCGGGTGGGGGGGATACGCAGTATTTT. Residues: CASSSLLAGGGDTQYF. Looking up the rest from reference TRBV5-1 and TRBJ2-3 gives the full variable domain: KAGVTQTPRYLIKTRGQQVTLSCSPISGHRSVSWYQQTPGQGLQFLFEYFSETQRNKGNFPGRFSGRQFSNSRSEMNVSTLELGDSALYLCASSSLLAGGGDTQYFGPGTRLTVL.

This chain connects TRBV29-1 to TRBJ1-2; a weak D match, TRBD1 (6 bases). This CDR3 has 16 residues. Per the germline V gene, CDR1 is SQVTM and CDR2 is ANQGSEA. V was pared by 0 bases and J by 4 bases, with 18 bases between. CDR3 sequence reads: CSVEDNNKGGAYGYTF. The CDR3, as DNA: TGCAGCGTTGAAGACAATAATAAAGGGGGGGCCTATGGCTACACCTTC.

The chain joins TRBV12-5 to TRBJ1-4; unclear D gene. From germline, CDR1 is LGHNT and CDR2 FRNRAP. V was cut by 2 bases and J by 8 bases, with 21 bases left in between. This CDR3 region has 17 residues. This CDR3 is CASGLSWAVGIWEKLFF. The CDR3 DNA reads as TGTGCTAGTGGTTTGTCTTGGGCCGTGGGTATCTGGGAAAAACTGTTTTTT.

This clone has just one count. The chain is built from TRBV6-5 and TRBJ2-7; a possible D gene is TRBD2 (6 bases). CDR1 and CDR2 from the germline V gene are MNHEY and SVGAGI. The CDR3 has 14 amino acids. V was shortened by 6 bases and J by 0 bases, with 12 bases between the two germline ends. CDR3 coding DNA: TGTGCCAGCAGCGCGGGACTCCTCTCCTACGAGCAGTACTTC. Residues: CASSAGLLSYEQYF.